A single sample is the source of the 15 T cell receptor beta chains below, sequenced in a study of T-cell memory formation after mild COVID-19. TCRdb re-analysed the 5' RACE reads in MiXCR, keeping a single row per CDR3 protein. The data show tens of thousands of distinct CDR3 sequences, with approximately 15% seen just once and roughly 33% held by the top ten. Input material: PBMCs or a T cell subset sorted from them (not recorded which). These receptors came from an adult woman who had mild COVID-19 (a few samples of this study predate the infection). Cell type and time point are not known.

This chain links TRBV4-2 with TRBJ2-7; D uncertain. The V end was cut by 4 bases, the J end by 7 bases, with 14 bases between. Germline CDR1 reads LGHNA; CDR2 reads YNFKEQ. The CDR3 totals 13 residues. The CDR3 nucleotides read TGTGCCAGCAGCCCCACCGGATTGGGGGAGCAGTACTTC. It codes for CASSPTGLGEQYF.

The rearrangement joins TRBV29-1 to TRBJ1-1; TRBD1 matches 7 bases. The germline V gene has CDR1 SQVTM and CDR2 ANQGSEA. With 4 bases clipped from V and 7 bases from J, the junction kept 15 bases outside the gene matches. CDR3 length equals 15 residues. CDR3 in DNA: TGCAGCGTTGTGACCATGACAGGGCAACCGGGTGAAGCTTTCTTT. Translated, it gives CSVVTMTGQPGEAFF.

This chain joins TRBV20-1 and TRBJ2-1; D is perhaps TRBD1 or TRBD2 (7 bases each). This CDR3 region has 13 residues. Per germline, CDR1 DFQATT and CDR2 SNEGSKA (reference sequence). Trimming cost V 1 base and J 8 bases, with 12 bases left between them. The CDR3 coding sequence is TGCAGTGCTAGAGCCAGGGGGGGCGATGAGCAGTTCTTC. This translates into CSARARGGDEQFF.

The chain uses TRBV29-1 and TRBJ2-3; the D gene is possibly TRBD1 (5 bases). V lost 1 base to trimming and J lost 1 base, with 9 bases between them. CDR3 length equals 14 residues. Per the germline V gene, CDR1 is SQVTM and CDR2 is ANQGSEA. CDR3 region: CSVEAGQGTDTQYF. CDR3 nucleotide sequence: TGCAGCGTTGAAGCAGGGCAGGGCACAGATACGCAGTATTTT.

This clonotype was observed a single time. The CDR3 loop is CASSDLNEQYF. The DNA of the CDR3 is TGTGCCAGCAGTGACCTCAACGAGCAGTACTTC. The rearrangement uses TRBV6-1 and TRBJ2-7; D is ambiguous. The V gene's germline CDR1 is MNHNS and CDR2 SASEGT. Trimming stripped 3 bases from V and 5 bases from J, with 5 bases between. The CDR3 is made up of 11 amino acids.

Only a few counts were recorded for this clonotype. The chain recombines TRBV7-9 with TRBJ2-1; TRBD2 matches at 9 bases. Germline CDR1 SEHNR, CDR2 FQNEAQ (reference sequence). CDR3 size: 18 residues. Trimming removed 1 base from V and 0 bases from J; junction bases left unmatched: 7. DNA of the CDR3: TGTGCCAGCAGCTTAGACTCCCATAGCGGGAGCTCCTACAATGAGCAGTTCTTC. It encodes CASSLDSHSGSSYNEQFF.

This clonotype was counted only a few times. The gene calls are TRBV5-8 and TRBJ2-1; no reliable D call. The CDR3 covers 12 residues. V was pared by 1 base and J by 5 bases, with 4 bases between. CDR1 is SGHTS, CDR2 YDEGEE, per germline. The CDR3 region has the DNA TGTGCCAGCAGCTTGAACCACAATGAGCAGTTCTTC. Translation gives CASSLNHNEQFF.

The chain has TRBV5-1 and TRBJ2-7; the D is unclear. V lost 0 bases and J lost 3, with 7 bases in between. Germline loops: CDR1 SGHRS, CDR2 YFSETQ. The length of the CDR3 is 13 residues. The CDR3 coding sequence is TGCGCCAGCAGCTTGGATCAAAACTACGAGCAGTACTTC. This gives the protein CASSLDQNYEQYF.

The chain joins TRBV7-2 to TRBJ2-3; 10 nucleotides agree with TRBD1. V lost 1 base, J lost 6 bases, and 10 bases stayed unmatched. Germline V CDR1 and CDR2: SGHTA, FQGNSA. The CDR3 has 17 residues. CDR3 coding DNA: TGTGCCAGCAGCTTAGAAACCGGGACAGGGGTTTTGGATACGCAGTATTTT. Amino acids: CASSLETGTGVLDTQYF. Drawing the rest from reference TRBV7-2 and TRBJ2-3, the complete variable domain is GAGVSQSPSNKVTEKGKDVELRCDPISGHTALYWYRQSLGQGLEFLIYFQGNSAPDKSGLPSDRFSAERTGGSVSTLTIQRTQQEDSAVYLCASSLETGTGVLDTQYFGPGTRLTVL.

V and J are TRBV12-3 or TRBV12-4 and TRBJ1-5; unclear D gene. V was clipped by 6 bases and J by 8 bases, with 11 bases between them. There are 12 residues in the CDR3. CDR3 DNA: TGTGCCAGCAGCCCCCGGGAGGAGCCCCAGCATTTT. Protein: CASSPREEPQHF.

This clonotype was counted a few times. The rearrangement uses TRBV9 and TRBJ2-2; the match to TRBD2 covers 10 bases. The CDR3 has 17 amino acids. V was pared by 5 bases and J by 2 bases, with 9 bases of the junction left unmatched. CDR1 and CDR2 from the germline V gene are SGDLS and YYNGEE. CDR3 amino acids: CASSTLAGVSNTGELFF. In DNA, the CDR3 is TGTGCCAGCAGTACTCTAGCGGGAGTCTCAAACACCGGGGAGCTGTTTTTT.

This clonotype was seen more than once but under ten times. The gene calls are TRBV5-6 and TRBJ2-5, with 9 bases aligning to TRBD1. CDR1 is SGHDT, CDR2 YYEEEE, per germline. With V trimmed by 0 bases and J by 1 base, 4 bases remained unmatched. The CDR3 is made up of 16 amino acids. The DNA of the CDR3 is TGTGCCAGCAGCTTGGCCGGGACAGGGTTCCAAGAGACCCAGTACTTC. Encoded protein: CASSLAGTGFQETQYF.

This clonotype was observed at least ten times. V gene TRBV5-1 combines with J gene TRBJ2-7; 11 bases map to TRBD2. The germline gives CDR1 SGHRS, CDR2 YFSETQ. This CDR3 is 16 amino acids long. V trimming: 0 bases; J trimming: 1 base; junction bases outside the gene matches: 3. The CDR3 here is CASSLASGGLSYEQYF. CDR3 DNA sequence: TGCGCCAGCAGCTTGGCTAGCGGGGGGCTTTCCTACGAGCAGTACTTC.

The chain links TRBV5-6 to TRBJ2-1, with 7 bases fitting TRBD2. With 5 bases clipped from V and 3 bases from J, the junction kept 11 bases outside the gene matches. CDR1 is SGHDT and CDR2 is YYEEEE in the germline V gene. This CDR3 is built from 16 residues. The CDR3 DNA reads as TGTGCCAGCAGTAGTCTGGGGGGGTCTCTCTACAATGAGCAGTTCTTC. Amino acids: CASSSLGGSLYNEQFF.

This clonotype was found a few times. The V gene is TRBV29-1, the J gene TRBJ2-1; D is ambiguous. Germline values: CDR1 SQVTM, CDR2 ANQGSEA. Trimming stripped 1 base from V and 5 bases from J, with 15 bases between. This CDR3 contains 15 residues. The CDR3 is CSVEAVEGIDNEQFF. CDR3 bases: TGCAGCGTTGAAGCCGTGGAAGGGATAGACAATGAGCAGTTCTTC.